The source of this T cell receptor beta chain is a study of radiation and T cells in renal cell carcinoma (TCRdb year 2020). About the investigation overall: A total of approximately 53 samples underwent TCR beta sequencing, made up of about 25 tumors and approximately 27 peripheral blood samples. A total of 4 million to 5 million unique CDR3 nucleotide sequences, encoding 2.5 million to 3 million unique CDR3 amino acid sequences, were found across all 55 or so samples. The last blood draw happened 4 weeks after radiation, timed to coincide with nephrectomy. Overall study results and their limits: In blood, the top tumor clonotypes increased from baseline to 2 weeks after radiation and then shrank by 4 weeks, which suggests a temporary expansion of tumor-resident clones. No pretreatment tumor biopsies were available, so the baseline intratumoral presence of clonotypes could not be determined. Because the trial had a single-armed design, the trial could not examine how radiation dose or scheduling affected the TCR repertoire. Tracking of blood repertoire dynamics stopped at about 4 weeks after treatment, with no follow-up past that point.

This sample's time point label indicates: blood 4 weeks post-SBRT, at nephrectomy. Sample treatment or condition, as interpreted from the label and publication: 15 Gy SBRT to primary tumor, nephrectomy 4 weeks later. The samples were drawn from a clinical trial, where primary renal cell carcinomas were treated with 15 Gy of stereotactic body radiation therapy and then removed by nephrectomy 4 weeks afterward. To follow tumor-enriched clonotypes, peripheral blood was collected serially from radiation-treated patients at baseline and again at 2 weeks and 4 weeks after SBRT. Every patient had renal cell carcinoma of clear cell pathology. Genomic DNA for TCR sequencing was prepared using the QIAamp DNA Blood Mini Kit (Qiagen). Samples were included in the analyses only if all quality control checks were passed. TCR beta libraries were generated from genomic DNA with the immunoSEQ kit, following the manufacturer's recommendations. To prepare the libraries, a first multiplex PCR with proprietary primers was run, followed by a second PCR that added unique barcodes, and a bead cleanup was done after each round. A kit-provided positive control reaction and a negative control reaction were included in every sample batch. The final libraries were assessed on an Agilent 4200 TapeStation D1000 ScreenTape, pooled by volume, and quantified by qPCR. Sequencing ran on an Illumina NextSeq500 with a MidOutput 150-cycle cartridge, using 156 Read1 and 15 Index1 cycles with kit custom primers. The pooled library was loaded at approximately 0.99 pM, and about 20% PhiX control was spiked in. Per the source publication's procedure: Vendor-processed data were analyzed in R, with a clonotype defined as all T cells sharing the same CDR3 nucleotide sequence. In the clone abundance analyses, frequencies were normalized to the 10,000 most abundant clones in each sample. Before analysis, public T cell clones were removed, and these numbered fewer than six per sample on average. Tumor-enriched clonotypes and baseline blood-enriched clonotypes were defined as those with an abundance difference of at least 32-fold between compartments. Clonotypes expanded or contracted between blood time points were identified with a beta-binomial differential abundance model. Tumor-blood repertoire similarity was measured with the Baroni-Urbani and Buser coefficient, and group comparisons used two-tailed Wilcoxon tests in R. TCRdb carries this immuneACCESS record with in-frame sequences only. Its versions omit some clonotypes, under half of them owing to an unresolved V gene in the studies checked, with the rest unexplained. Clone size and the V and J calls come from that table; the DNA yielded D and trimming. The sample records around 81,000 clones, about 85% of which are singletons. The ten largest clones add up to 9.4% of the sample.

CDR1 and CDR2 are drawn from the germline V gene: SGHRS, YFSETQ. V trim: 2 bases; J trim: 6 bases; unmatched bases: 7. The CDR3 measures 14 amino acids from cysteine to phenylalanine. Only CDR3 DNA is held: 42 bases, read in frame from base 1. About this clone: The antigen it binds to is not known. Per-base qualities were not stored, and no clone one base away is much larger.

The receptor was derived from a man aged 45-65 years with renal cell carcinoma. The sequence joins TRBV5-1 to TRBJ2-7, with TRBD2 identical over 8 junction bases. Sequenced here: blood, sampled from a patient whose treatment included radiotherapy and nephrectomy. The CDR3 sequence is CASSFGLAEGEQYF. The DNA sequence is given as TGCGCCAGCAGCTTTGGACTAGCAGAGGGCGAGCAGTACTTC.